This T cell receptor (beta chain) was captured by sequencing in a study of OX40 agonist ivuxolimab in advanced cancers. Study-wide background: People in dose escalation had one of these cancers: hepatocellular carcinoma, melanoma, renal cell or head and neck cancer. At roughly 80% male, the cohort had a mean age of approximately 64 years, ranging from roughly 20 to 85.

Turning to this clone: Antigen unknown.

Produced via immunoSEQ multiplex PCR; TCRdb's table is partial and in-frame only. This sample has tens of thousands of clones, with roughly 84% found just once. Regarding the study as a whole: Antigen targets of the expanded peripheral T cells went undetermined.

This CDR3 comprises 14 residues. The J segment lost 3 bases and the V segment lost 3 bases, leaving 5 bases of the junction unmatched. Germline values: CDR1 MNHNY, CDR2 SVGAGI (reference sequence). V usage is TRBV6-6 and J usage is TRBJ2-7, with 7 bases aligning to TRBD1. The sample was CD4+ or CD8+ T cells sorted from blood, taken in a trial of the OX40 agonist ivuxolimab. The sequence was obtained from an adult with an advanced solid tumor such as melanoma, head and neck, liver or kidney cancer. The CDR3 loop reads CASSYRGLSYEQYF. The CDR3, as DNA: TGTGCCAGCAGTTATAGGGGGCTGAGCTACGAGCAGTACTTC.